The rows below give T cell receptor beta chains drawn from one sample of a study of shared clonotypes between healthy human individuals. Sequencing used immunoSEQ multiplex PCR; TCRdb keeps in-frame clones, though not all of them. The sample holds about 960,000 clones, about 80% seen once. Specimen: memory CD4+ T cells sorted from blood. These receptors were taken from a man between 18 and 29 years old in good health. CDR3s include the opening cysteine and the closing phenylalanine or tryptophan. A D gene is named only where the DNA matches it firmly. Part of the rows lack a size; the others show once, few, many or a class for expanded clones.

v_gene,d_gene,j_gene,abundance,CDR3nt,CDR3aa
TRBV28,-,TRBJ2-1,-,TGTGCCAGCAGTTTAGGGATTAATGAGCAGTTCTTC,CASSLGINEQFF
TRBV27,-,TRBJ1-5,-,TGTGCCAGCAGTCCCGATCTTATGCAGCCCCAGCATTTT,CASSPDLMQPQHF
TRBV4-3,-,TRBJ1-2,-,TGCGCCAGCAGCCAATTCGGCAGGGGACAACCTCGGGGTGGCTACACCTTC,CASSQFGRGQPRGGYTF
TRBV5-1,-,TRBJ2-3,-,TGCGCCAGCAGCTCGGACAGCAGCACAGATACGCAGTATTTT,CASSSDSSTDTQYF
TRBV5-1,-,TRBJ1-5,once,TGCGCCAGCAGCCCGGGCGGGGACACCAATCAGCCCCAGCATTTT,CASSPGGDTNQPQHF
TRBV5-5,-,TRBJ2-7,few,TGTGCCAGCAGCTTGGCGGGGACAAATACACTATCCTACGAGCAGTACTTC,CASSLAGTNTLSYEQYF
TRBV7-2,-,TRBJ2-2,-,TGTGCCAGCAGCTTAGCCACGTCGTATGGAACCGGGGAGCTGTTTTTT,CASSLATSYGTGELFF
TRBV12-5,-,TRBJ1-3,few,TGTGCTAGTGGTTTGGGCGTCTCTGGAAACACCATATATTTT,CASGLGVSGNTIYF
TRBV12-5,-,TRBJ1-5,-,TGTGCTAGTGGCCTGGAAGGCAATCAGCCCCAGCATTTT,CASGLEGNQPQHF
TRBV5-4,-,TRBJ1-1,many,TGTGCCAGCAGCCCCGACGCCACGTATCAGTTCACTGAAGCTTTCTTT,CASSPDATYQFTEAFF
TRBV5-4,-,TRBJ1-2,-,TGTGCCAGCAGCTTAGACGCCTATGGCTACACCTTC,CASSLDAYGYTF
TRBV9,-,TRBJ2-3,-,TGTGCCAGCAGCGCTGCATTCTCAGATACGCAGTATTTT,CASSAAFSDTQYF
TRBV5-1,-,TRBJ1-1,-,TGCGCCAGCAGCGCTAACCGGGACACCATGAACACTGAAGCTTTCTTT,CASSANRDTMNTEAFF
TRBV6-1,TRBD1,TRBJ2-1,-,TGTGCCAGCAGCAGGGGGTTATCCTACAATGAGCAGTTCTTC,CASSRGLSYNEQFF
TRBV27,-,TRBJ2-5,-,TGTGCCAGCCAAGGCACAGGACAGCCAACCAGAGAGACCCAGTACTTC,CASQGTGQPTRETQYF
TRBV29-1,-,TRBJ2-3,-,TGCAGCGTTGAACAGGGCGGCATTACAGATACGCAGTATTTT,CSVEQGGITDTQYF
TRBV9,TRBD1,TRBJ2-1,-,TGTGCCAGCAGCCCTCGATACTACGGGACAGGGGGGTACAATGAGCAGTTCTTC,CASSPRYYGTGGYNEQFF
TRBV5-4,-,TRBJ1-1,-,TGTGCCAGCAGCCGGTCGGGGACGGAGACTGAAGCTTTCTTT,CASSRSGTETEAFF
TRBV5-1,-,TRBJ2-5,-,TGCGCCAGCAGCGCAGCAGGGTCGGAGGAGACCCAGTACTTC,CASSAAGSEETQYF
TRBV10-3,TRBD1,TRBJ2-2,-,TGTGCCGCGCAACAGGGGGCCGGCGGGGAGCTGTTTTTT,CAAQQGAGGELFF
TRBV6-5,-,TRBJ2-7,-,TGTGCCAGCAGCCGCGACACGGACCCTTCCTACGAGCAGTACTTC,CASSRDTDPSYEQYF
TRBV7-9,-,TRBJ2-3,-,TGTGCCAGCAGCTTAGGAACAGACACAGATACGCAGTATTTT,CASSLGTDTDTQYF
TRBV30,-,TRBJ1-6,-,TGTGCCTGGAGACCGCTTCTCTCCTATAATTCACCCCTCCACTTT,CAWRPLLSYNSPLHF
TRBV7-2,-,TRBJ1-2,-,TGTGCCAGCAGCTCCGCGTCCCTCTATGGCTACACCTTC,CASSSASLYGYTF
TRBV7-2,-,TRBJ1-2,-,TGTGCCAGCAGCCCCGGGGGCGGGCCCGGAATGAGGGGCTACACCTTC,CASSPGGGPGMRGYTF
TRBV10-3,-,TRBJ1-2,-,TGTGCCATCAGCCAGGACCCAGGAAACACTAACTATGGCTACACCTTC,CAISQDPGNTNYGYTF
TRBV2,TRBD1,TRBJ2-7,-,TGTGCCAGCAGTAAGGACAGGGGGTATAACGAGCAGTACTTC,CASSKDRGYNEQYF
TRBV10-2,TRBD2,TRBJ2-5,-,TGCGCCAGCCGTCCTAGCGGGACGGAGACCCAGTACTTC,CASRPSGTETQYF
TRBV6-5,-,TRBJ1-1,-,TGTGCCAGCAGTTACGGCAGGGGAGGGACTGAAGCTTTCTTT,CASSYGRGGTEAFF
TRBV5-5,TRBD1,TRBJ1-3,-,TGTGCCAGCAGCCTCGACTCCGGGACAGGGGTCGGAAACACCATATATTTT,CASSLDSGTGVGNTIYF
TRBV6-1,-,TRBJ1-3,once,TGTGCCAGCAGTTTCGGTAGCTCTGGAAACACCATATATTTT,CASSFGSSGNTIYF
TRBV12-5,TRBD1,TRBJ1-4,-,TGTGCTAGTGGTTACCTCATAGCCCTCGGACAGGCCTTTACCGATAGCACGAATGAAAAACTGTTTTTT,CASGYLIALGQAFTDSTNEKLFF
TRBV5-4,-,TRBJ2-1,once,TGTGCCAGCAGCTTATCCGGGACTTTTTACAATGAGCAGTTCTTC,CASSLSGTFYNEQFF
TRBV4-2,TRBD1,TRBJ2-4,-,TGTGCCAGCAGCCGAAAAACGTCGGGGACAGGGGAGGACATTCAGTACTTC,CASSRKTSGTGEDIQYF
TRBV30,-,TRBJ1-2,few,TGTGCCTGGCTATTCGGGGGAAGCGGCTACACCTTC,CAWLFGGSGYTF
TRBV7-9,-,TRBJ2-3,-,TGTGCCAGCAGCTTCCAATCTGATACGCAGTATTTT,CASSFQSDTQYF
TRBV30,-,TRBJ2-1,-,TGTGCCTGGGGCCCCCGTGGCCCCGAGTTCTTC,CAWGPRGPEFF
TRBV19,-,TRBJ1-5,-,TGTGCCAGTACCCGGAGCCCAGACCTCCAGCCCCAGCATTTT,CASTRSPDLQPQHF
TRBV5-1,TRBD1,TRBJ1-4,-,TGCGCCAGCAGCTTGGCCGGGACAGGGCCTTATGAAAAACTGTTTTTT,CASSLAGTGPYEKLFF
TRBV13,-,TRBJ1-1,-,TGTGCCAGCAGCATCGGGCGTAACACTGAAGCTTTCTTT,CASSIGRNTEAFF
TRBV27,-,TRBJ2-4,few,TGTGCCAGCAGCCCGTTCCGGGGGTGGGGAAACATTCAGTACTTC,CASSPFRGWGNIQYF
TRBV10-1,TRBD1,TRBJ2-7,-,TGCGCCAGCATTGAGTCTCAGGGGGCTTCCTACGAGCAGTACTTC,CASIESQGASYEQYF
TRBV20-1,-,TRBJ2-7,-,TGCAGTGCTTTTGAAGACTACGAGCAGTACTTC,CSAFEDYEQYF
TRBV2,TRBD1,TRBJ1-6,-,TGTGCCACAGGGGGAGGGGTCAGCTCACCCCTCCACTTT,CATGGGVSSPLHF
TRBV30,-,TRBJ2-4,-,TGTGCCTGGAGGCCGATCCCCAGGACTGCCTTAGCCAAAAACATTCAGTACTTC,CAWRPIPRTALAKNIQYF
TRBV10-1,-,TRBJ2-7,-,TGCGCCAGCAGTCCCGGACGGAGCTACGAGCAGTACTTC,CASSPGRSYEQYF
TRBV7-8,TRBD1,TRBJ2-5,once,TGTGCCAGCAGTCGGGGACAGCTAGAGACCCAGTACTTC,CASSRGQLETQYF
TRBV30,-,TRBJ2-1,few,TGTGCCTGGAAGAGTACTAGGCAGGGAAATCGTGAGCAGTTCTTC,CAWKSTRQGNREQFF
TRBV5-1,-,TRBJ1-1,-,TGCGCCAGCAGCCCGGAAACAGGCCTCGAAGCTTTCTTT,CASSPETGLEAFF
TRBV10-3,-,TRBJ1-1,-,TGTGCCATCAGTGAGTCGAGGGACACTGAAGCTTTCTTT,CAISESRDTEAFF
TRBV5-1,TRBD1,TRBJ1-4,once,TGCGCCAGCAGCTTGGGGGACAGGGCGAAAGAAAAACTGTTTTTT,CASSLGDRAKEKLFF
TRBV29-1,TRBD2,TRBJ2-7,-,TGCAGCGTTGGGCAGGCGGGAGGTCCTGGCGATAAGCAGTACTTC,CSVGQAGGPGDKQYF
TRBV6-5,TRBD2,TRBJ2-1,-,TGTGCCAGCAGGTCCGGGACTAGGTTCCATGAGCAGTTCTTC,CASRSGTRFHEQFF
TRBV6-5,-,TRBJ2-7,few,TGTGCCAGCAGGCCCCTTCGCGGGCTCTCCTACGAGCAGTACTTC,CASRPLRGLSYEQYF
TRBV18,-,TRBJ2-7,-,TGTGCCAGCTCACCCGGGGCCGTTGACTCCTACGAGCAGTACTTC,CASSPGAVDSYEQYF